These 18 T cell receptor beta chains originate from one sample sequenced in a study of cytomegalovirus exposure and HLA in healthy donors. The PCR was carried out with 60 Vbeta primers and 13 Jbeta primers. The method was immunoSEQ multiplex PCR; TCRdb's version includes in-frame clones alone and lacks a portion of them. The profile shows around 76,000 clones, about 67% of them singletons. Sample: PBMCs. The receptors originated from a man aged 40-50 years in good health and CMV-seropositive.

This clone was seen once. The rearrangement links TRBV29-1 to TRBJ1-1, with TRBD1 identical over 7 bases. The CDR3 extends over 13 amino acids. The V gene end was trimmed by 3 bases and the J gene end by 4 bases; junction bases not matched to a gene: 5. Germline loops: CDR1 SQVTM, CDR2 ANQGSEA. The CDR3, as DNA: TGCAGCGTTGACAGGGGGTCGGCCACTGAAGCTTTCTTT. Translation gives CSVDRGSATEAFF.

This chain links TRBV28 with TRBJ2-3; D not certain. The CDR3 spans 12 residues. Germline V gives CDR1 MDHEN, CDR2 SYDVKM. Trimming took off 6 bases at V and 2 bases at J, with 6 bases between the two ends. CDR3: CASRGNTDTQYF. DNA of the CDR3: TGTGCCAGCAGGGGCAACACAGATACGCAGTATTTT.

The chain combines TRBV6-5 with TRBJ1-1, with 9 bases fitting TRBD1. V shed 6 bases, J shed 5 bases, and the junction held 10 bases outside the gene matches. This CDR3 comprises 15 residues. CDR1 and CDR2 (germline): MNHEY, SVGAGI. This CDR3 is CASSSSGQGRTEAFF. As DNA, the CDR3 is TGTGCCAGCAGCTCATCGGGACAGGGCAGGACTGAAGCTTTCTTT.

The chain uses TRBV30 and TRBJ2-7; 7 nucleotides agree with TRBD2. The CDR3 loop spans 16 amino acids. J gave up 5 bases and V 2 bases, and 15 bases lay outside the gene matches. Germline V CDR1 and CDR2: GTSNPN, SVGIG (reference sequence). The CDR3 spells CAWSLTFGGIYDEQYF. CDR3 DNA: TGTGCCTGGAGTCTTACGTTCGGGGGGATTTACGACGAGCAGTACTTC.

This rearrangement joins TRBV7-6 to TRBJ2-7; TRBD2 matches 7 bases. The CDR3 totals 16 residues. The germline V gene encodes CDR1 SGHVS and CDR2 FNYEAQ. V was pared by 4 bases and J by 3 bases, with 12 bases of the junction left unmatched. The CDR3 DNA sequence: TGTGCCAGCAGCTCCCGGCCGGGAGGAGGGGTCTACGAGCAGTACTTC. It is translated as CASSSRPGGGVYEQYF.

The chain carries TRBV14 and TRBJ1-1; D unclear. Trimming left V 5 bases short and J 1 base short, with 11 bases between. The CDR3 has 14 residues. Germline CDR1 is SGHDN and CDR2 is FVKESK. The CDR3: CASSATTANTEAFF. For the CDR3, the DNA is TGTGCCAGCAGCGCAACAACAGCGAACACTGAAGCTTTCTTT.

This clone showed up just a few times. This chain uses TRBV6-5 with TRBJ1-4, with D possibly TRBD1 on 5 matching bases. The germline gives CDR1 MNHEY, CDR2 SVGAGI. V lost 2 bases to trimming and J lost 8 bases, with 12 bases between them. The CDR3 is 14 residues long. CDR3 amino acids: CASSYREGNEKLFF. The DNA for the CDR3 is TGTGCCAGCAGTTACCGGGAGGGGAACGAAAAACTGTTTTTT.

The V call is TRBV2, the J call TRBJ1-4; D might be TRBD1 (6 bases). Germline CDR1 reads SNHLY; CDR2 reads FYNNEI. Trimming removed 6 bases from V and 5 bases from J, with 16 bases in between. CDR3 length: 15 amino acids. CDR3 coding DNA: TGTGCCAGCAGCCCATCGGGACAATGGAATGAAAAACTGTTTTTT. Translating it yields CASSPSGQWNEKLFF.

The genes are TRBV25-1 and TRBJ1-3; D unresolved. The CDR3 runs to 15 residues. Per the germline V gene, CDR1 is MGHDK and CDR2 is SYGVNS. V lost 3 bases to trimming and J lost 0 bases, with 9 bases between them. The CDR3 loop is CASSEAGNSGNTIYF. CDR3 DNA: TGTGCCAGCAGTGAGGCGGGCAACTCTGGAAACACCATATATTTT.

This clone is a singleton in its sample. J is TRBJ1-4 and V is TRBV27; D not certain. The CDR3 totals 13 residues. The germline gives CDR1 MNHEY, CDR2 SMNVEV (reference sequence). The V and J ends lost 6 bases and 8 bases respectively, with 13 bases between them. The CDR3 reads CASRAGNEEKLFF. The CDR3 nucleotides read TGTGCCAGCAGAGCCGGGAACGAGGAAAAACTGTTTTTT.

The gene calls are TRBV27 and TRBJ2-5; 8 bases align to TRBD2. J gave up 5 bases and V 6 bases, and 8 bases lay outside the gene matches. From germline, CDR1 is MNHEY and CDR2 SMNVEV (reference sequence). This CDR3 is built from 14 residues. CDR3 in DNA: TGTGCCAGCAGGCGAGCGGGAGTGTGGGAGACCCAGTACTTC. It codes for CASRRAGVWETQYF.

The rearrangement joins TRBV7-2 to TRBJ1-1, with a weak D call TRBD1 (6 bases). This CDR3 has 14 residues. Germline V CDR1 and CDR2: SGHTA, FQGNSA. Written as DNA, the CDR3 is TGTGCATCAACGGAGGTTCTAGGGGGTCCTGAAGCTTTCTTT. The encoded protein is CASTEVLGGPEAFF.

This chain uses TRBV25-1 with TRBJ1-1; TRBD1 might be the D (6 bases). The germline V gene has CDR1 MGHDK and CDR2 SYGVNS. CDR3 length equals 14 residues. V was trimmed by 6 bases and J by 0 bases, leaving 11 bases between them. CDR3 in amino acids: CASRMTGLNTEAFF. The CDR3 DNA is TGTGCCAGCAGGATGACAGGACTGAACACTGAAGCTTTCTTT.

The chain combines TRBV2 with TRBJ1-3; D ambiguous. Germline CDR1 SNHLY, CDR2 FYNNEI. This CDR3 spans 14 amino acids. V lost 6 bases and J 1 base, leaving 10 bases between the germline ends. CDR3 coding DNA: TGTGCCAGCAGAGACAAGTCTTCTGGAAACACCATATATTTT. Translation gives CASRDKSSGNTIYF.

The genes are TRBV7-6 and TRBJ2-1, with 7 bases matching TRBD1. Germline CDR1 is SGHVS and CDR2 is FNYEAQ. V lost 5 bases, J lost 5 bases, and 9 bases stayed unmatched. This CDR3 is built from 15 residues. The CDR3, as DNA: TGTGCCAGCAGCCGCATGGGACAGCGAGACAATGAGCAGTTCTTC. Its protein product is CASSRMGQRDNEQFF.

This clone appeared once. The chain uses TRBV27 and TRBJ2-7; no firm D call. The CDR3 runs to 13 residues. In germline, CDR1 is MNHEY, CDR2 SMNVEV (reference sequence). V was pared by 10 bases and J by 1 base, with 14 bases between. The CDR3 here is CATGPGASYEQYF. As DNA, the CDR3 is TGTGCCACCGGCCCTGGAGCTTCCTACGAGCAGTACTTC.

The J gene is TRBJ1-1, the V gene TRBV28; D is unclear. Germline CDR1 MDHEN, CDR2 SYDVKM. The CDR3 totals 13 residues. The ends were cut back, 4 bases at V and 4 bases at J, with 10 bases in the middle. The CDR3 nucleotides are TGTGCCAGCAGTTCGCGGGCTATCACTGAAGCTTTCTTT. The encoded protein is CASSSRAITEAFF. The whole variable domain, remainder taken from reference TRBV28 and TRBJ1-1, is DVKVTQSSRYLVKRTGEKVFLECVQDMDHENMFWYRQDPGLGLRLIYFSYDVKMKEKGDIPEGYSVSREKKERFSLILESASTNQTSMYLCASSSRAITEAFFGQGTRLTVV.

The V call is TRBV29-1, the J call TRBJ1-1, with 7 bases that match TRBD1. Germline V gives CDR1 SQVTM, CDR2 ANQGSEA. J lost 2 bases, V lost 4 bases, and 4 bases had no gene match. CDR3 length: 13 amino acids. The CDR3 bases are TGCAGCGTTGGGGGACAGTTAAACACTGAAGCTTTCTTT. Encoded protein: CSVGGQLNTEAFF.